These T cell receptor beta chains were read from a single sample in a study of post-analysis software for immune sequencing data. One entry per CDR3 protein, called by TCRdb with MiXCR from the PCR reads. The table records 600,000 to 750,000 distinct CDR3 sequences, roughly three fifths of them present only once. Sequencing was carried out using blood. Receptors originate from a girl aged 2-15 years with multiple sclerosis. The CDR3 runs from the conserved cysteine through the conserved F or W. D genes are given only for firm matches. A row's size may be missing; if present it is once, few, many or a size class.

TRBV6-6	NA	few	TRBJ2-3	CASSLREDTQYF
TRBV24-1	TRBD1	NA	TRBJ2-2	CATSDRATGELFF
TRBV5-1	NA	NA	TRBJ2-1	CASSGRGPIDEQFF
TRBV4-1	NA	few	TRBJ2-1	CASSQDVRGNNEQFF
TRBV5-1	NA	few	TRBJ2-1	CASSSTGQEQFF
TRBV11-2	NA	NA	TRBJ2-7	CASSLGRLSYEQYF
TRBV29-1	NA	NA	TRBJ2-5	CSVEDLAQETQYF
TRBV3-1	NA	NA	TRBJ2-1	CASSHLVGGINEQFF
TRBV27	TRBD1	NA	TRBJ2-4	CASSRTGSPVGAKNIQYF
TRBV6-6	TRBD1	NA	TRBJ1-5	CASSNPGTGYQPQHF
TRBV5-5	NA	few	TRBJ1-2	CASSRGSHWGTNAYGYTF
TRBV6-2/TRBV6-3	NA	NA	TRBJ2-1	CASSCGQSSYNEQFF
TRBV14	TRBD2	NA	TRBJ2-1	CASSRGTSGSNEQFF
TRBV3-1	TRBD1	NA	TRBJ2-1	CASSHMDRYNEQFF
TRBV15	NA	NA	TRBJ2-2	CATSRATGELFF
TRBV15	NA	few	TRBJ2-7	CATSRDGGAGPYEQYF
TRBV21-1	NA	few	TRBJ1-5	CASSKEGTGGGNQPQHF
TRBV9	NA	many	TRBJ2-6	CASSVAWEGQTGANVLTF
TRBV5-1	TRBD2	NA	TRBJ2-7	CASSPGLAGGYEQYF
TRBV29-1	NA	NA	NA	CSVEGPGLSETQYF
TRBV6-5	TRBD1	few	TRBJ1-2	CASRRQGADYGYTF
TRBV7-2	NA	few	TRBJ2-3	CASSIRPYLTDTQYF
TRBV12-3/TRBV12-4	NA	NA	TRBJ1-1	CASKGGTTEAFF
TRBV3-1	NA	NA	TRBJ2-1	CASSQDKIGHEQFF
TRBV28	NA	NA	TRBJ2-7	CASSLLGPLLDEQYF
TRBV7-2	NA	NA	TRBJ1-5	CTSSTGQPNQPQHF
TRBV3-1	NA	NA	TRBJ2-3	CASSQDGHPSTDTQYF
TRBV24-1	TRBD1	NA	TRBJ2-5	CATSVTDRGLGETQYF
TRBV12-3/TRBV12-4	TRBD2	NA	TRBJ2-3	CASRPGGGDTQYF
TRBV14	NA	NA	TRBJ2-1	CASSQELFNEQFF
TRBV6-6	TRBD1	NA	TRBJ2-1	CASSPPSGGSYNEQFF
TRBV6-2/TRBV6-3	NA	once	TRBJ2-1	CASSYLRRGRYNEQFF
TRBV6-5	NA	few	TRBJ1-2	CASSPAQLPGYTF
TRBV12-3/TRBV12-4	TRBD1	NA	TRBJ1-2	CASSVYRGQNGYTF
TRBV5-5	TRBD1	NA	TRBJ1-2	CASLRDRGYGYTF
TRBV7-2	TRBD2	NA	TRBJ2-5	CASSPKTSGGNGETQYF
TRBV15	TRBD1	few	NA	CATSIGQTGGVETQYF
TRBV6-1	NA	NA	TRBJ1-5	CASSEVVLRSSPQHF
TRBV21-1	NA	NA	TRBJ1-5	CASSGTGPRWARQPQHF
TRBV21-1	NA	NA	TRBJ2-6	CASSKAFGQGRAGANVLTF
TRBV19	NA	few	TRBJ2-1	CASSMRSEQFF
TRBV5-1	NA	NA	TRBJ2-1	CASSPWIWRLPIPGEQFF
TRBV3-1	NA	NA	TRBJ2-1	CASSQDSVKSSYNEQFF
TRBV11-1	NA	few	TRBJ2-3	CASSFVGGFYTDTQYF